These T cell receptor beta chains were read from a single sample in a study of identical twins. MiXCR, applied by TCRdb to the 5' RACE reads, yields one record per CDR3 protein. Of around 690,000 distinct CDR3 sequences in the sample, over 20% were seen once. These data also featured in a second study, about T cells expressing NK-cell markers.

Sample: PBMCs. The receptors derive from a woman in her late teens or twenties in good health. CDR3s include the opening cysteine and the closing phenylalanine or tryptophan. The D gene is left open where the match is weak. Size is omitted from some rows. Given values are once, few, many or a class for expanded clones.

CASSWTGGQETQYF,TGTGCCAGCAGTTGGACAGGGGGCCAAGAGACCCAGTACTTC,few,TRBD1,TRBJ2-5,TRBV12-3/TRBV12-4
CASSEPGFRTGELFF,TGTGCCAGCAGCGAACCGGGGTTCCGCACCGGGGAGCTGTTTTTT,-,-,TRBJ2-2,TRBV7-3
CSAREYYHGTSYGADTQYF,TGCAGTGCTAGAGAGTACTACCACGGGACTAGCTATGGGGCAGATACGCAGTATTTT,once,TRBD2,TRBJ2-3,TRBV20-1
CASNPQGETQYF,TGTGCCAGCAACCCTCAGGGAGAGACCCAGTACTTC,many,-,TRBJ2-5,TRBV6-5
CASTQSSYNEQFF,TGTGCCAGCACTCAGAGCTCCTACAATGAGCAGTTCTTC,-,-,TRBJ2-1,TRBV5-5
CASKDQGVMNTEAFF,TGTGCCAGCAAAGACCAGGGCGTGATGAACACTGAAGCTTTCTTT,many,-,TRBJ1-1,TRBV27
CASSLAFSTGRQTQYF,TGTGCCAGCAGTTTAGCGTTCTCCACAGGTCGACAGACCCAGTACTTC,many,-,TRBJ2-5,TRBV12-3/TRBV12-4
CASSPREHYGYTF,TGTGCCAGCAGCCCCAGGGAGCACTATGGCTACACCTTC,-,-,TRBJ1-2,TRBV12-3/TRBV12-4
CASSYLDPLLEQYF,TGTGCCAGCAGTTATTTGGATCCCCTCTTGGAGCAGTACTTC,-,-,TRBJ2-7,TRBV6-5
CSVVTQVPYNEQFF,TGCAGCGTTGTGACACAGGTCCCCTACAATGAGCAGTTCTTC,few,-,TRBJ2-1,TRBV29-1
CSVLGEPNEKLFF,TGCAGCGTTCTGGGGGAACCGAATGAAAAACTGTTTTTT,many,-,TRBJ1-4,TRBV29-1
CSARRQGRETQYF,TGCAGTGCTAGAAGACAGGGGAGGGAGACCCAGTACTTC,-,TRBD1,TRBJ2-5,TRBV20-1
CASSPQGEYTGELFF,TGTGCCAGCAGTCCTCAGGGGGAATACACCGGGGAGCTGTTTTTT,many,TRBD1,TRBJ2-2,TRBV12-3/TRBV12-4
CASSPAGGYNEQFF,TGTGCCAGCAGTCCAGCGGGAGGCTACAATGAGCAGTTCTTC,few,TRBD2,TRBJ2-1,TRBV6-1
CASSLDPGGGEQYF,TGTGCCAGCAGCTTGGATCCGGGAGGGGGCGAGCAGTACTTC,many,TRBD2,TRBJ2-7,TRBV5-6
CSARSGYEQYF,TGCAGTGCTAGATCAGGTTACGAGCAGTACTTC,few,-,TRBJ2-7,TRBV20-1
CASRVGNQPQHF,TGTGCCAGCAGGGTAGGCAATCAGCCCCAGCATTTT,-,-,TRBJ1-5,TRBV12-3/TRBV12-4
CASSSGLGTGELFF,TGTGCCAGCAGTTCCGGCCTGGGCACCGGGGAGCTGTTTTTT,few,-,TRBJ2-2,TRBV12-3/TRBV12-4
CASSSDPGGTYEQYF,TGTGCCAGCAGTTCTGACCCAGGGGGAACCTACGAGCAGTACTTC,-,TRBD1,TRBJ2-7,TRBV5-6
CASSLYEDTQYF,TGTGCCAGCAGCTTATATGAGGATACGCAGTATTTT,few,-,TRBJ2-3,TRBV7-2
CASSLASPTNYGYTF,TGCGCCAGCAGCTTGGCCAGCCCGACTAACTATGGCTACACCTTC,once,-,TRBJ1-2,TRBV5-1
CASSWTRGGVPYEQYF,TGTGCCAGCAGCTGGACGCGCGGGGGGGTTCCCTACGAGCAGTACTTC,-,TRBD2,TRBJ2-7,TRBV7-2
CSARRLALVETQYF,TGCAGTGCTAGACGACTAGCTCTAGTGGAGACCCAGTACTTC,-,TRBD2,TRBJ2-5,TRBV20-1
CASTREGGTHEQYF,TGCGCCAGCACGCGAGAGGGGGGGACCCACGAGCAGTACTTC,few,-,TRBJ2-7,TRBV5-1
CASSLPLGELFF,TGTGCCAGCAGCCTCCCCTTAGGGGAGCTGTTTTTT,many,-,TRBJ2-2,TRBV7-3
CATSDFRGDTGELFF,TGTGCCACCAGTGATTTCAGGGGCGACACCGGGGAGCTGTTTTTT,many,-,TRBJ2-2,TRBV24-1
CSAPRRVAGAYEQYF,TGCAGTGCTCCCCGTAGGGTAGCGGGAGCCTACGAGCAGTACTTC,many,TRBD2,TRBJ2-7,TRBV20-1
CASSVTGTGTSPQYF,TGTGCCAGCAGCGTAACCGGGACGGGGACTAGCCCTCAGTACTTC,few,TRBD2,TRBJ2-4,TRBV6-1
CASSLAKRIQNTEAFF,TGTGCCAGCAGTTTAGCGAAGCGAATCCAGAACACTGAAGCTTTCTTT,-,-,TRBJ1-1,TRBV12-3/TRBV12-4
CSAIVMNEQYF,TGCAGTGCTATCGTGATGAACGAGCAGTACTTC,few,-,TRBJ2-7,TRBV20-1
CSAARGQENEKLFF,TGCAGTGCTGCCAGGGGACAGGAGAATGAAAAACTGTTTTTT,-,TRBD1,TRBJ1-4,TRBV20-1
CASSYSRQGANEKLFF,TGTGCCAGCAGTTACAGTCGGCAGGGTGCTAATGAAAAACTGTTTTTT,many,-,TRBJ1-4,TRBV6-5
CSAMKGGQGVHEQYF,TGCAGTGCTATGAAGGGGGGACAGGGGGTTCACGAGCAGTACTTC,few,TRBD1,TRBJ2-7,TRBV20-1
CASRGLKTDTQYF,TGTGCCAGCAGGGGCCTAAAGACAGATACGCAGTATTTT,-,-,TRBJ2-3,TRBV13
CSVEGRGYTF,TGCAGCGTTGAGGGGAGAGGCTACACCTTC,few,-,TRBJ1-2,TRBV29-1
CAISEATGVVDEQFF,TGTGCCATCAGTGAGGCGACAGGGGTGGTAGATGAGCAGTTCTTC,few,TRBD1,TRBJ2-1,TRBV10-3
CAIKSGQRNTEAFF,TGTGCCATCAAGTCCGGACAGAGGAACACTGAAGCTTTCTTT,once,-,TRBJ1-1,TRBV10-3
CASSQELAGVCEQYF,TGCGCCAGCAGCCAAGAACTAGCGGGGGTCTGCGAGCAGTACTTC,-,TRBD2,TRBJ2-7,TRBV4-3
CAISGSGVSGEQYF,TGTGCCATCAGCGGTTCGGGAGTATCCGGCGAGCAGTACTTC,-,-,TRBJ2-7,TRBV10-3
CASSEVAGANTGELFF,TGTGCCAGCAGTGAGGTAGCGGGAGCGAACACCGGGGAGCTGTTTTTT,-,TRBD2,TRBJ2-2,TRBV25-1
CAISDQAGDNSPLHF,TGTGCCATCAGTGACCAGGCCGGAGATAATTCACCCCTCCACTTT,few,-,TRBJ1-6,TRBV10-3
CASSGSAGIYEQFF,TGCGCCAGCAGTGGATCAGCGGGAATCTATGAGCAGTTCTTC,few,TRBD2,TRBJ2-1,TRBV5-1